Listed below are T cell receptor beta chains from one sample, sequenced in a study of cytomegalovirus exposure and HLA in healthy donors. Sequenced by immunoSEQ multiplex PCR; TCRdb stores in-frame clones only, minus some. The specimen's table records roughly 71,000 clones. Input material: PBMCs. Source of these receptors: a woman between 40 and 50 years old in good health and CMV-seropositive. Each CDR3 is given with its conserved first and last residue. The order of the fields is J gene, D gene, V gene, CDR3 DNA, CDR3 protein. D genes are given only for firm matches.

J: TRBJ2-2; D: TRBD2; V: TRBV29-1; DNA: TGCAGCGTTGAAGGGACTAGCGGGATTCACACCGGGGAGCTGTTTTTT; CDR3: CSVEGTSGIHTGELFF
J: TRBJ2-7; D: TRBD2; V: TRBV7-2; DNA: TGTGCCAGCAGCCCTCGGACTAGCGGGGGTTCCGAGCAGTACTTC; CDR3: CASSPRTSGGSEQYF
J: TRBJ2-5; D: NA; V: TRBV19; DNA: TGTGCCAGTGGAGGGGCAGGGAAGCAGTACTTC; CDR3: CASGGAGKQYF
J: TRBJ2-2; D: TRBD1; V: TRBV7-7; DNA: TGTGCTAGCAGCCCCCGACAGGGTTCGTACACCGGGGAGCTGTTTTTT; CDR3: CASSPRQGSYTGELFF
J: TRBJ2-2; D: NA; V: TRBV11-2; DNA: TGTGCCAGCAGCCAGGAGGGGGGGCGTGGGACCGGGGAGCTGTTTTTT; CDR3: CASSQEGGRGTGELFF
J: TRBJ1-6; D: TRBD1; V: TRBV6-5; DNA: TGTGCCAGCAGATCGGGACAGGATAATTCACCCCTCCACTTT; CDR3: CASRSGQDNSPLHF
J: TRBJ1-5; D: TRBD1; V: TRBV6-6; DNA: TGTGCCAGCAGTCCTAGGACAGGGGGGGAGGATCAGCCCCAGCATTTT; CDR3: CASSPRTGGEDQPQHF
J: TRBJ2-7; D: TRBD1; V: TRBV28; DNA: TGTGCCAGCTCGTTCAGGACAGGAACCTACGAGCAGTACTTC; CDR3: CASSFRTGTYEQYF
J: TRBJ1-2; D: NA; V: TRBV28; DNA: TGTGCCAGCAGTCCGGCGGGGGAAGAGGCCTATGGCTACACCTTC; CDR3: CASSPAGEEAYGYTF
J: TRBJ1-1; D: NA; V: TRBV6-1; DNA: TGTGCCAGCGCAGGGGCGAAGGCTGAAGCTTTCTTT; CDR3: CASAGAKAEAFF
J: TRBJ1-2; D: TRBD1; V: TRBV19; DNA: TGTGCCAGCGCCAACCGGGACAGACTAGATGGCTACACCTTC; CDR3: CASANRDRLDGYTF
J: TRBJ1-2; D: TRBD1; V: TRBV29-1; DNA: TGCAGCGTTACAGGGGCTGGCTACACCTTC; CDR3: CSVTGAGYTF
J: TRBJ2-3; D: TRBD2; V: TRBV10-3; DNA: TGTGCCGCAGCGAGAGCGGGAGGGCCAGATACGCAGTATTTT; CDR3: CAAARAGGPDTQYF
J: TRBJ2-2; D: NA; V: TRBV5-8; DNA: TGTGCCAGCAGCTATTTACTCCACTCAGGGGAGCTGTTTTTT; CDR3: CASSYLLHSGELFF
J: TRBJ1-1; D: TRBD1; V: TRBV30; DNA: TGTGCCTGGAGTGTTTTACAGGGGACTGAAGCTTTCTTT; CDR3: CAWSVLQGTEAFF
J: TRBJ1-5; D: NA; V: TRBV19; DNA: TGTGCCAGTAGTTTTGCAGGGATAGGTCAGCCCCAGCATTTT; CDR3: CASSFAGIGQPQHF
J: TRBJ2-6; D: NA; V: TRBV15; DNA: TGTGCCACCAGCAGAGTAGGGAGAACAGGGACCTCTGGGGCCAACGTCCTGACTTTC; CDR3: CATSRVGRTGTSGANVLTF
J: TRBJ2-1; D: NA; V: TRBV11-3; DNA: TGTGCCAGCAGCTTGAGTGAAGTCTACAATGAGCAGTTCTTC; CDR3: CASSLSEVYNEQFF
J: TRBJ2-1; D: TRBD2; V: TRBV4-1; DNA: TGCGCCAGCAGCCACCCAAAAGGACTAGCACAGTTCTTC; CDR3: CASSHPKGLAQFF
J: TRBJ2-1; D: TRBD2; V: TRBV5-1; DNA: TGCGCCAGCAGCTTAGCGGGGGCGAGCTCCTACAATGAGCAGTTCTTC; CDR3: CASSLAGASSYNEQFF
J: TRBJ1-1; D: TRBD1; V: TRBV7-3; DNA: TGTGCCAGCAGCTTAGACAGGGTGAACACTGAAGCTTTCTTT; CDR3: CASSLDRVNTEAFF
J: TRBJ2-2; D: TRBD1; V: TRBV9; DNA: TGTGCCAGCAGCCTCCGGGACAGGGGGCCGAACACCGGGGAGCTGTTTTTT; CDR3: CASSLRDRGPNTGELFF
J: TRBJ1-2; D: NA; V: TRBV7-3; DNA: TGTGCCAGCAGCTTAAGGGCAGGGAGGGATGGCTACACCTTC; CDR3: CASSLRAGRDGYTF
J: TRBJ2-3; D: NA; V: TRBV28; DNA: TGTGCCAGCAGTTTATCCCAGGCCCATCAGTATTTT; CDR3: CASSLSQAHQYF
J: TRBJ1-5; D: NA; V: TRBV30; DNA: TGTGCCTGGAGTGTCCGCACCCTCCAGGGGTTAAGTCAGCCCCAGCATTTT; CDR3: CAWSVRTLQGLSQPQHF
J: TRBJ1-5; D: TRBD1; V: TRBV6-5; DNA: TGTGCCAGCAGCCTAGACGGACAGGGGAATCAGCCCCAGCATTTT; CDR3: CASSLDGQGNQPQHF
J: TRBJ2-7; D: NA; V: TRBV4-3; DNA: TGCGCCAGCAGCCCACTCCCGACTAATGTTGGCTACGAGCAGTACTTC; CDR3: CASSPLPTNVGYEQYF
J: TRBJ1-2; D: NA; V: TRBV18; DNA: TGTGCCAGCTCACCTAGGGACACCGTTAACTATGGCTACACCTTC; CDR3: CASSPRDTVNYGYTF
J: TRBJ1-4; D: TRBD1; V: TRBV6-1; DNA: TGTGCCAGCAGTGAAACTTTCGGGACAGGGAATGAAAAACTGTTTTTT; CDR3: CASSETFGTGNEKLFF
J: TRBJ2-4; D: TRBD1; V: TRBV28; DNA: TGTGCCAGCAGTTGGCTATACAGGGGTCAGAACATTCAGTACTTC; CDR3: CASSWLYRGQNIQYF
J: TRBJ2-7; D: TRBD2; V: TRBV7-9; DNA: TGTGCCAGCAGCCCAGGACTAGCGAAACGCAGCTCCTACGAGCAGTACTTC; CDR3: CASSPGLAKRSSYEQYF